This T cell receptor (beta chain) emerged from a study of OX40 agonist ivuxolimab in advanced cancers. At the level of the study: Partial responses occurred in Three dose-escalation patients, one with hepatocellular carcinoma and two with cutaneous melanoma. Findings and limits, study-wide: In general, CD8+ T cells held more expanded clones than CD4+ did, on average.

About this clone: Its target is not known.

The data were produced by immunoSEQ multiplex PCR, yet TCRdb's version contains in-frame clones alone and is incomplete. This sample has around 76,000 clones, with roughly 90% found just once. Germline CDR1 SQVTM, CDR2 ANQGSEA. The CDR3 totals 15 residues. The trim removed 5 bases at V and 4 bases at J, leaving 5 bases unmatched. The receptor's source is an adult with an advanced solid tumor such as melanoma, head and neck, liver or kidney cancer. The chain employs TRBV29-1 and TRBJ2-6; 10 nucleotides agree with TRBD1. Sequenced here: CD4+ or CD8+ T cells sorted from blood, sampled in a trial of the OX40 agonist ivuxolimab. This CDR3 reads CSVLGQGSGANVLTF. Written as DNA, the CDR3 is TGCAGCGTTCTGGGACAGGGGTCCGGGGCCAACGTCCTGACTTTC. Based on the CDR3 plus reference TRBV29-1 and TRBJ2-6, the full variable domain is SAVISQKPSRDICQRGTSLTIQCQVDSQVTMMFWYRQQPGQSLTLIATANQGSEATYESGFVIDKFPISRPNLTFSTLTVSNMSPEDSSIYLCSVLGQGSGANVLTFGAGSRLTVL.